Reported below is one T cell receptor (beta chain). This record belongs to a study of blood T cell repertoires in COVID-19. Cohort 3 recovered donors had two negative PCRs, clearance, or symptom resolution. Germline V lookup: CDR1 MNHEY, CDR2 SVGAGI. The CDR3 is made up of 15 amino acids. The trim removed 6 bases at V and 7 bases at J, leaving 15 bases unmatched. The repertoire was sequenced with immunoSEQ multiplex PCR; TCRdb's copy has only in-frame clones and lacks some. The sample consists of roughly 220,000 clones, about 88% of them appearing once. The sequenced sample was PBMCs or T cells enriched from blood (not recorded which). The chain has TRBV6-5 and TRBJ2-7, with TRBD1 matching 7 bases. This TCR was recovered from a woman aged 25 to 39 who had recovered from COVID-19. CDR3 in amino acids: CASRSPDRVSKEQYF. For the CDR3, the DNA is TGTGCCAGCAGATCCCCCGACAGGGTCTCGAAGGAGCAGTACTTC.